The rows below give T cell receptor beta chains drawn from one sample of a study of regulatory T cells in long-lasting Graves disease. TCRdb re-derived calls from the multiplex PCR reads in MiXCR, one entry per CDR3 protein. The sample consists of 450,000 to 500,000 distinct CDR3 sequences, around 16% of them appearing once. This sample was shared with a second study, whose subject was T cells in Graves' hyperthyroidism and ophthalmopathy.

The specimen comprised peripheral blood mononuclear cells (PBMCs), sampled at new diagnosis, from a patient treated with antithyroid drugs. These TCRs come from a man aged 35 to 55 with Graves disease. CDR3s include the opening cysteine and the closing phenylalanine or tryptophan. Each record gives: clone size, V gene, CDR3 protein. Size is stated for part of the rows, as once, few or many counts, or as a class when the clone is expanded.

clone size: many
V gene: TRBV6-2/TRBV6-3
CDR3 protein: CASSYSKRTNTGELFF

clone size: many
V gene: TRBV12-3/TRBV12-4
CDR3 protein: CASSSSLTGIKQPQHF

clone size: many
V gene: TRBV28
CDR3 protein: CASSGGGTNTGELFF

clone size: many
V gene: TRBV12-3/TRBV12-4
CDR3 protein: CASSLLGMGTGELFF

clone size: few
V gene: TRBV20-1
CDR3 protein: CSAVVRRTSYNEQFF

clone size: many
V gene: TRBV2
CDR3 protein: CASGGTGNEKLFF

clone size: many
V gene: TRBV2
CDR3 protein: CASSYLGLAGGNEQFF

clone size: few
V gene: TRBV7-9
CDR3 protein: CASGEGRGRRDQPQHF

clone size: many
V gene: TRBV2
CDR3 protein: CASRSGASAYNEQFF

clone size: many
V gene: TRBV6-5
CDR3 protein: CASSYSSLGGYEQYF

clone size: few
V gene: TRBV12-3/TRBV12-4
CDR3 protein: CASREGGPTGELFF

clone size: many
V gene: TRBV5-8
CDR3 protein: CASSWTRSTDTQYF

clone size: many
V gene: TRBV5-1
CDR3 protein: CASSRGDRATDTQYF

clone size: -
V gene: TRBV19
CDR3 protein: CASSIGQGFPDTQYF

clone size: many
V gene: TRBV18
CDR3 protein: CASFEGTGLRDEQFF

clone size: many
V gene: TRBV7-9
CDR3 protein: CASSHPVARPLAKNIQYF

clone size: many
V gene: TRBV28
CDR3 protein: CASSSPGLAEEQFF